Listed below are T cell receptor beta chains from one sample, sequenced in a study of cytomegalovirus exposure and HLA in healthy donors. Some clones are missing from TCRdb's copy, which holds only in-frame ones; the method was immunoSEQ multiplex PCR. Recorded here are approximately 77,000 clones; the top ten clones represent 4.6%. Sequencing used PBMCs. Receptor source: a man aged 25 to 40 in good health and CMV-seronegative. CDR3s include the opening cysteine and the closing phenylalanine or tryptophan. A D gene is named only where the DNA matches it firmly.

>TRBJ2-5|TRBV11-3|TRBD2|15
CASGLAGTLQETQYF
TGTGCCAGCGGACTAGCGGGAACCCTCCAAGAGACCCAGTACTTC
>TRBJ2-7|TRBV7-7|TRBD1|16
CASSNQLDRASYEQYF
TGTGCCAGCAGCAATCAGCTGGACAGGGCTTCCTACGAGCAGTACTTC
>TRBJ2-3|TRBV6-4|.|14
CASKAGHSADTQYF
TGTGCCAGCAAGGCAGGGCACAGCGCAGATACGCAGTATTTT
>TRBJ2-5|TRBV4-2|.|13
CASSQERQETQYF
TGTGCCAGCAGCCAAGAGCGGCAAGAGACCCAGTACTTC
>TRBJ2-2|TRBV4-2|.|16
CASSQDRGWDTGELFF
TGTGCCAGCAGCCAAGATCGGGGTTGGGACACCGGGGAGCTGTTTTTT
>TRBJ2-5|TRBV9|TRBD2|18
CASSAGTSGILLRETQYF
TGTGCCAGCAGCGCTGGGACTAGCGGGATACTCCTCAGAGAGACCCAGTACTTC
>TRBJ2-7|TRBV27|.|14
CASSLSQGKYEQYF
TGTGCCAGCAGTTTATCCCAGGGCAAATACGAGCAGTACTTC
>TRBJ2-2|TRBV6-5|TRBD2|15
CASRPGLAGTGELFF
TGTGCCAGCAGACCCGGACTAGCGGGGACCGGGGAGCTGTTTTTT
>TRBJ2-7|TRBV7-9|TRBD2|15
CASSLDLAGGREQYF
TGTGCCAGCAGCTTAGATCTGGCGGGAGGAAGAGAGCAGTACTTC
>TRBJ1-5|TRBV4-2|.|13
CASSQATVQPQHF
TGTGCCAGCAGCCAAGCGACAGTTCAGCCCCAGCATTTT
>TRBJ2-7|TRBV7-9|TRBD1|13
CASSRTGINEQYF
TGTGCCAGCAGCCGGACAGGGATAAACGAGCAGTACTTC
>TRBJ1-2|TRBV4-1|.|15
CASSQVSRGNYGYTF
TGCGCCAGCAGCCAAGTCTCTAGAGGAAACTATGGCTACACCTTC
>TRBJ1-2|TRBV6-5|TRBD1|14
CASSGRGRGSGYTF
TGTGCCAGCAGTGGAAGGGGGCGCGGGTCTGGCTACACCTTC
>TRBJ1-2|TRBV5-6|.|17
CASSLGYKDWEGYGYTF
TGTGCCAGCAGCTTGGGATACAAGGACTGGGAGGGGTATGGCTACACCTTC
>TRBJ2-3|TRBV5-8|TRBD2|16
CASSFGTSRSTDTQYF
TGTGCCAGCAGCTTCGGGACTAGCCGAAGCACAGATACGCAGTATTTT
>TRBJ1-4|TRBV19|.|15
CASSYDRMDNEKLFF
TGTGCCAGTAGTTATGACAGGATGGATAATGAAAAACTGTTTTTT
>TRBJ1-2|TRBV6-1|TRBD1|15
CASSGRQGVNYGYTF
TGTGCCAGCAGTGGACGACAGGGTGTTAACTATGGCTACACCTTC
>TRBJ1-6|TRBV6-5|.|13
CATKQGNNSPLHF
TGTGCCACGAAACAGGGAAATAATTCACCCCTCCACTTT
>TRBJ2-1|TRBV5-1|.|15
CASSLLQASYNEQFF
TGCGCCAGCAGCTTGCTCCAGGCCTCCTACAATGAGCAGTTCTTC
>TRBJ2-3|TRBV4-2|.|16
CASSQDQASGTDTQYF
TGTGCCAGCAGCCAAGATCAGGCTAGCGGCACAGATACGCAGTATTTT
>TRBJ2-3|TRBV9|TRBD2|15
CASSLLAASTDTQYF
TGTGCCAGCAGCCTCCTAGCGGCTAGCACAGATACGCAGTATTTT
>TRBJ1-6|TRBV18|.|16
CASSPPGNSYNSPLHF
TGTGCCAGCTCACCCCCAGGGAACTCCTATAATTCACCCCTCCACTTT
>TRBJ2-2|TRBV2|.|15
CASTDRISPVGELFF
TGTGCCAGCACGGACAGAATTTCCCCCGTGGGGGAGCTGTTTTTT
>TRBJ1-2|TRBV5-4|.|15
CASSSGRPGNYGYTF
TGTGCCAGCAGCTCTGGTCGCCCAGGGAACTATGGCTACACCTTC
>TRBJ1-2|TRBV28|.|15
CASSLSDRINYGYTF
TGTGCCAGCAGTTTGAGTGACAGGATTAACTATGGCTACACCTTC
>TRBJ2-3|TRBV7-8|TRBD2|13
CAAGGRRTDTQYF
TGTGCGGCAGGCGGGAGACGCACAGATACGCAGTATTTT
>TRBJ2-7|TRBV19|TRBD1|13
CASRGDRAQEQYF
TGTGCCAGTAGGGGGGACAGGGCTCAAGAGCAGTACTTC
>TRBJ1-6|TRBV4-1|.|15
CASSHRTAGNSPLHF
TGCGCCAGCAGCCATCGTACGGCAGGGAATTCACCCCTCCACTTT
>TRBJ2-3|TRBV6-1|.|13
CASTPRGTDTQYF
TGTGCCAGCACCCCCCGGGGGACAGATACGCAGTATTTT
>TRBJ1-2|TRBV10-2|.|13
CASRAGTNYGYTF
TGCGCCAGCAGAGCAGGGACTAACTATGGCTACACCTTC
>TRBJ2-2|TRBV28|TRBD1|15
CASSSRQGYTGELFF
TGTGCCAGCAGTTCTAGACAGGGCTACACCGGGGAGCTGTTTTTT
>TRBJ2-2|TRBV6-6|TRBD1|13
CATGDRVTGELFF
TGTGCCACCGGGGACAGAGTTACCGGGGAGCTGTTTTTT
>TRBJ1-5|TRBV5-1|.|14
CASSEGVSNQPQHF
TGCGCCAGCAGCGAGGGCGTTAGCAATCAGCCCCAGCATTTT
>TRBJ2-1|TRBV9|.|15
CASSPQGPHGNEQFF
TGTGCCAGCAGCCCACAGGGCCCCCACGGGAATGAGCAGTTCTTC
>TRBJ1-1|TRBV11-2|TRBD1|14
CASRMTGGETEAFF
TGTGCCAGCAGGATGACAGGGGGCGAGACTGAAGCTTTCTTT
>TRBJ1-2|TRBV9|TRBD1|13
CASSGGTGYGYTF
TGTGCCAGCAGCGGGGGGACAGGGTATGGCTACACCTTC
>TRBJ1-6|TRBV11-2|TRBD1|16
CASSLVGQGSNSPLHF
TGTGCCAGCAGCTTAGTGGGACAGGGGAGCAATTCACCCCTCCACTTT
>TRBJ2-7|TRBV6-5|TRBD1|14
CASRNNRGIHEQYF
TGTGCCAGCAGGAATAACAGGGGAATCCACGAGCAGTACTTC
>TRBJ1-2|TRBV4-3|.|17
CASSPTTTGSEAYGYTF
TGCGCCAGCAGCCCGACGACCACAGGGAGCGAAGCCTATGGCTACACCTTC
>TRBJ2-7|TRBV2|TRBD2|13
CASGGLAGDEQYF
TGTGCCAGCGGGGGACTAGCGGGAGACGAGCAGTACTTC
>TRBJ2-7|TRBV7-7|TRBD1|14
CASSRDRGSYEQYF
TGTGCCAGCAGCCGGGACAGGGGTTCCTACGAGCAGTACTTC
>TRBJ1-1|TRBV2|.|13
CATSRGSGTEAFF
TGTGCCACCTCCAGGGGATCCGGCACTGAAGCTTTCTTT
>TRBJ1-1|TRBV4-2|.|13
CASSQGVRVGAFF
TGTGCCAGCAGCCAGGGAGTAAGGGTTGGAGCTTTCTTT
>TRBJ1-5|TRBV27|.|15
CASSFGRGSNQPQHF
TGTGCCAGCAGTTTCGGCAGGGGTAGCAATCAGCCCCAGCATTTT
>TRBJ1-2|TRBV2|.|16
CASSEIGFAGVNGYTF
TGTGCCAGCAGTGAAATAGGGTTTGCGGGGGTGAATGGCTACACCTTC
>TRBJ1-2|TRBV7-2|.|13
CASSLAGGYGYTF
TGTGCCAGCAGCTTAGCAGGGGGCTATGGCTACACCTTC
>TRBJ1-2|TRBV2|TRBD1|13
CASSGGQGYGYTF
TGTGCCAGCAGTGGGGGACAGGGGTATGGCTACACCTTC
>TRBJ2-7|TRBV19|TRBD2|16
CASSLHSGSWSDEQYF
TGTGCCAGTAGTCTACATAGCGGGAGCTGGTCGGACGAGCAGTACTTC
>TRBJ1-4|TRBV4-2|TRBD1|15
CASSQDPTGVEKLFF
TGTGCCAGCAGCCAAGACCCGACAGGGGTTGAAAAACTGTTTTTT
>TRBJ2-3|TRBV30|.|13
CAWSGNSGDTQYF
TGTGCCTGGAGTGGCAACTCGGGAGATACGCAGTATTTT
>TRBJ2-7|TRBV10-3|TRBD2|15
CAISGRGGGDYEQYF
TGTGCCATCAGTGGCCGCGGCGGGGGAGACTACGAGCAGTACTTC
>TRBJ2-3|TRBV15|.|13
CATSEGGRDTQYF
TGTGCCACCAGCGAGGGCGGAAGGGATACGCAGTATTTT
>TRBJ1-1|TRBV7-3|.|15
CASSLSGGSNTEAFF
TGTGCCAGCAGCTTAAGCGGGGGCAGTAACACTGAAGCTTTCTTT